A selection of T cell receptor beta chains follows, all from one sample in a study of identical twins. From the 5' RACE reads, TCRdb called clonotypes with MiXCR, one entry per CDR3 protein. The sample contains around 1.7 million distinct CDR3 sequences, roughly 35% of which appear only once. Material: cord blood. The receptors here all came from a newborn girl in good health. Both conserved end residues are part of each CDR3. The D gene is left open where the match is weak. Part of the rows lack a size; the others show once, few, many or a class for expanded clones.

v_gene	abundance	j_gene	d_gene	CDR3aa	CDR3nt
TRBV19	.	TRBJ2-7	TRBD1	CATTRDSQSEVPLPYEQYF	TGTGCCACCACCCGGGACAGCCAGAGCGAAGTCCCCCTTCCCTACGAGCAGTACTTC
TRBV3-1	.	TRBJ2-3	TRBD2	CASSQDKLAGTSPTQYF	TGTGCCAGCAGCCAAGATAAACTAGCGGGCACCTCCCCTACGCAGTATTTT
TRBV20-1	.	TRBJ2-5	.	CSASFAYPGNEQYF	TGCAGTGCTAGTTTCGCCTACCCGGGGAATGAGCAGTACTTC
TRBV12-3/TRBV12-4	many	TRBJ2-3	.	CASSPRGLLSRTSTDTQYF	TGTGCCAGCAGTCCTAGGGGACTCCTCTCCCGAACTAGCACAGATACGCAGTATTTT
TRBV5-1	.	TRBJ1-5	.	CASSLSGHSDQPQHF	TGCGCCAGCAGCTTGTCAGGACATAGCGATCAGCCCCAGCATTTT
TRBV20-1	.	TRBJ2-7	.	CSASWGPYEQYF	TGCAGTGCTAGTTGGGGGCCCTACGAGCAGTACTTC
TRBV19	.	TRBJ1-2	.	CASSIGGSYTF	TGTGCCAGTAGTATCGGCGGGAGCTACACCTTC
TRBV2	.	TRBJ2-7	.	CASCLAQVTYEQYF	TGTGCCAGCTGCCTTGCCCAGGTGACCTACGAGCAGTACTTC
TRBV10-3	.	TRBJ1-6	.	CAAKLTDNNSPLHF	TGTGCCGCCAAGTTGACAGATAATAATTCACCCCTCCACTTT
TRBV7-2	.	TRBJ2-5	TRBD2	CASSFMGLAETQYF	TGTGCCAGCAGCTTCATGGGACTAGCAGAGACCCAGTACTTC
TRBV5-1	few	TRBJ2-3	.	CASSVVAATDTQYF	TGCGCCAGCAGTGTGGTAGCCGCCACAGATACGCAGTATTTT
TRBV18	.	TRBJ1-6	TRBD1	CASSHDRVNSPLPF	TGTGCCAGCTCACACGACAGGGTCAATTCACCCCTCCCCTTT
TRBV19	few	TRBJ2-3	.	CASSIGHFTDTQYF	TGTGCCAGTAGTATAGGACATTTCACAGATACGCAGTATTTT
TRBV10-3	many	TRBJ2-3	TRBD2	CAISGTSEAPDTQYF	TGTGCCATCAGTGGGACTAGCGAAGCACCAGATACGCAGTATTTT
TRBV20-1	.	TRBJ2-4	.	CSARSLAKNIQYF	TGCAGTGCTAGATCTCTAGCCAAAAACATTCAGTACTTC
TRBV2	.	TRBJ2-1	TRBD2	CASSERASGYNEQFF	TGTGCCAGCAGTGAAAGGGCTAGCGGGTACAATGAGCAGTTCTTC
TRBV5-1	few	TRBJ2-7	.	CASSFRTPSYEQYF	TGCGCCAGCAGCTTTCGGACACCTTCCTACGAGCAGTACTTC
TRBV24-1	many	TRBJ1-2	TRBD1	CATSETGGKNPNYGYTF	TGTGCCACCAGTGAAACAGGGGGCAAAAACCCTAACTATGGCTACACCTTC
TRBV2	.	TRBJ2-3	TRBD2	CASADPRLAGGSSTETQYF	TGTGCCAGCGCGGACCCGCGACTAGCGGGAGGTTCTAGCACAGAAACGCAGTATTTT
TRBV7-4	few	TRBJ2-1	.	CASSLVVASAPHDNEQFF	TGTGCCAGCAGCTTAGTCGTCGCTAGCGCACCGCATGACAATGAGCAGTTCTTC
TRBV20-1	.	TRBJ1-5	TRBD1	CSARTGGNTNQPQHF	TGCAGTGCTAGGACAGGGGGCAATACGAATCAGCCCCAGCATTTT
TRBV5-5	.	TRBJ1-1	.	CASTATGRMNTEAFF	TGTGCCAGCACCGCTACAGGGCGGATGAACACTGAAGCTTTCTTT
TRBV7-9	many	TRBJ1-2	TRBD1	CASSLANTGQFNYGYTF	TGTGCCAGCAGCTTAGCCAACACGGGACAGTTTAACTATGGCTACACCTTC
TRBV4-1	few	TRBJ2-3	.	CASSQAGTVDTQYF	TGCGCCAGCAGCCAAGCCGGGACCGTGGATACGCAGTATTTT
TRBV4-1	few	TRBJ2-1	.	CASSAVLVNEQFF	TGCGCCAGCAGCGCGGTCCTAGTAAATGAGCAGTTCTTC
TRBV29-1	.	TRBJ1-2	.	CSVGLGVLGYTF	TGCAGCGTTGGATTAGGGGTTCTAGGCTACACCTTC
TRBV5-5	few	TRBJ1-5	TRBD1	CASSSSMGQGIGQPQHF	TGTGCCAGCAGCTCCTCTATGGGACAGGGGATCGGGCAGCCCCAGCATTTT
TRBV6-2/TRBV6-3	few	TRBJ2-7	TRBD2	CASRNGLAGVDEQYF	TGTGCCAGCAGGAACGGACTAGCGGGGGTGGATGAGCAGTACTTC
TRBV5-8	few	TRBJ2-1	TRBD2	CASSLWGAGGFYNEQFF	TGTGCCAGCAGCTTGTGGGGGGCGGGAGGGTTCTACAATGAGCAGTTCTTC
TRBV2	few	TRBJ2-7	.	CASSGEVSYEQYF	TGTGCCAGCAGTGGGGAGGTTTCCTACGAGCAGTACTTC
TRBV3-1	.	TRBJ1-2	.	CASSPMGTFRGGYTF	TGTGCCAGCAGCCCGATGGGGACGTTCCGTGGTGGCTACACCTTC
TRBV12-3/TRBV12-4	.	TRBJ2-5	TRBD1	CASSLIGGAETQYF	TGTGCCAGCAGTTTAATAGGGGGCGCAGAGACCCAGTACTTC
TRBV10-3	few	TRBJ1-6	.	CAISESKRVSPLHF	TGTGCCATCAGTGAGTCGAAAAGGGTCTCACCCCTCCACTTT
TRBV11-2	few	TRBJ1-1	.	CASSHWDGSNTEAFF	TGTGCCAGCAGCCATTGGGACGGTTCGAACACTGAAGCTTTCTTT
TRBV20-1	few	TRBJ1-1	.	CSARDGARGTEAFF	TGCAGTGCTAGAGATGGGGCGCGGGGGACTGAAGCTTTCTTT
TRBV4-1	.	TRBJ1-2	.	CASSHSLGAEPNYGYTF	TGCGCCAGCAGCCATTCCCTGGGGGCAGAACCTAACTATGGCTACACCTTC
TRBV29-1	.	TRBJ1-2	.	CSAVVYYGYTF	TGCAGCGCAGTCGTCTACTATGGCTACACCTTC
TRBV2	.	TRBJ1-2	.	CAGSEGLGYTF	TGTGCCGGCAGTGAAGGTCTTGGCTACACCTTC
TRBV7-6	.	TRBJ1-5	.	CASSAGSFGPQHF	TGTGCCAGCAGCGCGGGATCTTTTGGGCCCCAGCATTTT
TRBV29-1	.	TRBJ2-2	.	CSAFVGELFF	TGCAGCGCCTTCGTCGGGGAGCTGTTTTTT
TRBV28	.	TRBJ1-2	.	CASSHPGADYGYTF	TGTGCCAGCAGCCACCCGGGGGCGGACTATGGCTACACCTTC
TRBV14	few	TRBJ2-1	TRBD2	CASSQDLLAGGLYNEQFF	TGTGCCAGCAGCCAAGATTTGCTAGCGGGAGGTCTTTACAATGAGCAGTTCTTC
TRBV15	.	TRBJ2-1	.	CATSRGALSYNEQFF	TGTGCCACCAGCAGAGGTGCACTTTCCTACAATGAGCAGTTCTTC
TRBV29-1	once	TRBJ1-1	.	CSVVGKGTEAFF	TGCAGCGTTGTAGGAAAGGGAACTGAAGCTTTCTTT
TRBV24-1	.	TRBJ1-1	.	CATSAGTQAFF	TGTGCCACCAGTGCCGGGACGCAAGCTTTCTTT
TRBV5-1	.	TRBJ2-1	TRBD2	CASSRGLAGIGSYNEQFF	TGCGCCAGCAGCAGGGGACTAGCGGGTATAGGCTCCTACAATGAGCAGTTCTTC